This record concerns one T cell receptor beta chain sequence. The data originate from a study of chemoradiotherapy in HPV16-positive cancers. In the study overall: Candidate HPV-specific T-cell clones and common TCR motifs came from functional assays in a couple of HPV16-positive patients.

Assay used: immunoSEQ multiplex PCR; TCRdb lists only in-frame clones, some missing. The sample carries more than 800 clones, less than 85% recorded once. Germline lookup yields CDR1 SGHTS and CDR2 YDEGEE. Trimming left V 7 bases short and J 4 bases short, with 23 bases between. This CDR3 contains 16 residues. This receptor was identified in a human donor with HPV-associated anogenital cancer. The sample consisted of tumor tissue, taken from a patient who underwent chemoradiotherapy. V is TRBV5-8 and J is TRBJ1-1; possibly TRBD1 for D (5 bases). The CDR3 nucleotides read TGTGCCAGCGGAGGGAGGGGCGGCTCGGTCGGCACTGAAGCTTTCTTT. Residues: CASGGRGGSVGTEAFF. The full variable domain, its missing parts supplied by reference TRBV5-8 and TRBJ1-1, is EAGVTQSPTHLIKTRGQQATLRCSPISGHTSVYWYQQALGLGLQFLLWYDEGEERNRGNFPPRFSGRQFPNYSSELNVNALELEDSALYLCASGGRGGSVGTEAFFGQGTRLTVV.